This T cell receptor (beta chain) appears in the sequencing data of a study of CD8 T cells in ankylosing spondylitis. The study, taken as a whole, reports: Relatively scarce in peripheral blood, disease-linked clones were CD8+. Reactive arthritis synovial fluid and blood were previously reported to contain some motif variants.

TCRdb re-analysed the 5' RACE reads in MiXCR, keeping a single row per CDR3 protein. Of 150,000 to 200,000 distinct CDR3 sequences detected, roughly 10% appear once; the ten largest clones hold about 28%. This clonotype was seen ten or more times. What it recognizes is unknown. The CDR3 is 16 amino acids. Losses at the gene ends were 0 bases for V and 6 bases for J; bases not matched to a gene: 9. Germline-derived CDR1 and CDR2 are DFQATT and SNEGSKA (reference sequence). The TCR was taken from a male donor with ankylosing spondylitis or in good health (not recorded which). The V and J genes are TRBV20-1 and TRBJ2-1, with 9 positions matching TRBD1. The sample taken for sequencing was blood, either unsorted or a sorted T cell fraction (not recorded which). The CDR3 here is CSARDSGQGGSNEQFF. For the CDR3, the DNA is TGCAGTGCTAGAGATTCGGGACAGGGTGGCTCCAATGAGCAGTTCTTC.